This TCR beta chain was identified in a study of spatial heterogeneity in lung cancer. Findings of the study overall: Tumors with more nonsynonymous mutations had more expanded intratumoral alpha and beta TCRs.

V shed 2 bases and J 6 bases; nucleotides not matched to a gene: 9. The CDR3 contains 15 residues. TCRdb itself ran the 5' RACE reads through MiXCR, one entry per CDR3 protein. The sample has 9,000 to 13,000 distinct CDR3 sequences; around 12% are singletons. Documented time point: sample taken at primary tumor resection. This clonotype was seen ten or more times. Its antigen is unidentified. Sequences were derived from lung tumor tissue, sampled at surgery. The sequence was collected from a male donor with early-stage non-small cell lung cancer. The chain carries TRBV12-3 or TRBV12-4 and TRBJ2-7, with TRBD2 matching over 8 bases. The chain's CDR3 is CASSLSSGSLFEQYF. The CDR3, as DNA: TGTGCCAGCAGTTTATCGAGCGGGAGCCTTTTCGAGCAGTACTTC.